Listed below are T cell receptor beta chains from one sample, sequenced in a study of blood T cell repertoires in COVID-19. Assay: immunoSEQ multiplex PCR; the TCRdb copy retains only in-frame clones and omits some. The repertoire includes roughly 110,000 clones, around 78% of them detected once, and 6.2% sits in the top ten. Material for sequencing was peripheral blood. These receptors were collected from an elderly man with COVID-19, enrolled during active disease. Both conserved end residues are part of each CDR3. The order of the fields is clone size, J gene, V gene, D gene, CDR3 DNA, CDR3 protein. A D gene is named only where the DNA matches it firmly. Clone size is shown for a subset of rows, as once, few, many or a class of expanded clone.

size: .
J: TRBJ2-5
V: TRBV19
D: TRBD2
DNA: TGTGCCAGTAGTTTGACTAGCGGATGGGGAGAGACCCAGTACTTC
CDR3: CASSLTSGWGETQYF

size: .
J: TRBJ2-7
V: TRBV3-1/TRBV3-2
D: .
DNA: TGTGCCAGCAGCCCGCCCGGGTCCTACGAGCAGTACTTC
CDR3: CASSPPGSYEQYF

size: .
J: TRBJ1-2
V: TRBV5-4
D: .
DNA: TGTGCCAGCAGCCCGGGACAAGATAACTATGGCTACACCTTC
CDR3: CASSPGQDNYGYTF

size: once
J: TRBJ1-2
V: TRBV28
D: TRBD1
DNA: TGTGCCAGCAGTCCATTAGGTGGGACAGGGGAAAATGGCTACACCTTC
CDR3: CASSPLGGTGENGYTF

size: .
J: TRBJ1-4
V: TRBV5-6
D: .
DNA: TGTGCCAGCAGCGCGGGAGCCTTTAATGAAAAACTGTTTTTT
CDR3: CASSAGAFNEKLFF

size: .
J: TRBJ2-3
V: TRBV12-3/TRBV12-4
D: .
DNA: TGTGCCAGCAGTTTATCCCCAGCGGCGCAGTATTTT
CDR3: CASSLSPAAQYF

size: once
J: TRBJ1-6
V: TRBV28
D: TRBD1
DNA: TGTGCCAGCAGCCTAGGGGGCGGGACAAATTATTCACCCCTCCACTTT
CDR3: CASSLGGGTNYSPLHF

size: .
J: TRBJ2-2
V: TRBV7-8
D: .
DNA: TGTGCCAGCAGCTTTATCGGCGGGTCGAACACCGGGGAGCTGTTTTTT
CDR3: CASSFIGGSNTGELFF

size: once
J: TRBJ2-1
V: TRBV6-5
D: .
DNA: TGTGCCAGCTCTAGCGAGGACAATGAGCAGTTCTTC
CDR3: CASSSEDNEQFF

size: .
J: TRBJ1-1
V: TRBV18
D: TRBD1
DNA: TGTGCCAGCACACAGGGGCGGAGCACTGAAGCTTTCTTT
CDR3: CASTQGRSTEAFF

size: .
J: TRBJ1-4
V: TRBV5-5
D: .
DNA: TGTGCCAGCAGCTTGTGGGCTACTAATGAAAAACTGTTTTTT
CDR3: CASSLWATNEKLFF

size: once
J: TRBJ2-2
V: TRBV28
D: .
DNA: TGTGCCAGCAGCCAAGGGGGAACCGGGGAGCTGTTTTTT
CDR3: CASSQGGTGELFF

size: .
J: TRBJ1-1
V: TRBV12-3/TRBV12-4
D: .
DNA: TGTGCCAGCACTTTACGGGTGAACACTGAAGCTTTCTTT
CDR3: CASTLRVNTEAFF

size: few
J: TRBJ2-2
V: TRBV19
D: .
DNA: TGTGCCGGGACCCCGGGACAGATCAACGGCGGGGCGGGAACCGGGGAGCTGTTTTTT
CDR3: CAGTPGQINGGAGTGELFF

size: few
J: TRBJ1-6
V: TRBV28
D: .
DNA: TGTGCCGCCGGGAGCTCACCCCTCCACTTT
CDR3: CAAGSSPLHF

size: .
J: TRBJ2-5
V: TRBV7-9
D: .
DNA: TGTGCCAGCAGCCAGGGGTACCAAGAGACCCAGTACTTC
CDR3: CASSQGYQETQYF

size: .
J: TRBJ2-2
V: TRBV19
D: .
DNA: TGTGCCAGTAGTGTCTCCGCGAACACCGGGGAGCTGTTTTTT
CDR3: CASSVSANTGELFF

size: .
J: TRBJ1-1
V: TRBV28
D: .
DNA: TGTGCCAGCATCACTTTCACTGGGACAGAAGCTTTCTTT
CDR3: CASITFTGTEAFF

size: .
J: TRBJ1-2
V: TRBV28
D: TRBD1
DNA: TGTGCCAGCACCCCCCCCGGACAGGCCTTTAACTATGGCTACACCTTC
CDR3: CASTPPGQAFNYGYTF

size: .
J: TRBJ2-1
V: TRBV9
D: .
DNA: TGTGCCAGCAGCCCCACCGGGTCAAACAATGAGCAGTTCTTC
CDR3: CASSPTGSNNEQFF

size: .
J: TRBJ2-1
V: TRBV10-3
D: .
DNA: TGTGCCATCAGTGAAGGAGGATACAATGAGCAGTTCTTC
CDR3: CAISEGGYNEQFF

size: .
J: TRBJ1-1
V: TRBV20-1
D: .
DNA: TGCAGTGCTAGAGACTACACTGAAGCTTTCTTT
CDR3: CSARDYTEAFF

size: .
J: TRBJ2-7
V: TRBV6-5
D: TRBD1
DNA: TGTGCCAGCAGCTTCTCCGGGACAGGAGTCTACGAGCAGTACTTC
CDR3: CASSFSGTGVYEQYF

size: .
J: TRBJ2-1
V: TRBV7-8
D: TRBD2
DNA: TGTGCCAGCAGCCCAAGGGGCGGGAGAACTGGTGAGCAGTTCTTC
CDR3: CASSPRGGRTGEQFF

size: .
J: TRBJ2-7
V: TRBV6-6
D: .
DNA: TGTGCCAGCAGTCCTGGGCCCACCTACGAGCAGTACTTC
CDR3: CASSPGPTYEQYF

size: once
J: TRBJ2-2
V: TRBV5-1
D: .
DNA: TGCGCCAGCAGCAGGGACTTCGAGGGGGAGCTGTTTTTT
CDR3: CASSRDFEGELFF

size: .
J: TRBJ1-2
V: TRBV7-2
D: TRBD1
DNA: TGTGCCAGCAGCTTAGCTGGGGCCGGACAGGGTATTTACTACACCTTC
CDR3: CASSLAGAGQGIYYTF

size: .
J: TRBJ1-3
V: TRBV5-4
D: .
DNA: TGTGCCAGCAGCTTGGGACCGCCGGAGATCTCTGGAAACACCATATATTTT
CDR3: CASSLGPPEISGNTIYF

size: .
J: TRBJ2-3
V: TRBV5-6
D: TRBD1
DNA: TGTGCCAGCAGCGCCGGGACAGGGTACCTCACAGATACGCAGTATTTT
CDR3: CASSAGTGYLTDTQYF

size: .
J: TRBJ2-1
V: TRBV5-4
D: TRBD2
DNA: TGTGCCAGCAGCTTGGGGGCTAGCGGGAGTTATGAGCAGTTCTTC
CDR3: CASSLGASGSYEQFF

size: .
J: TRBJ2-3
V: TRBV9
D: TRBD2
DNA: TGTGCCAGCAGCGCATCCGGGACTAGCGGGAGTGGGGATACGCAGTATTTT
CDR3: CASSASGTSGSGDTQYF

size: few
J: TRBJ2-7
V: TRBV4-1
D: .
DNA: TGCGCCAGCAGCCCTCTAGCGAGAGGGCTGTACGAGCAGTACTTC
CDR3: CASSPLARGLYEQYF